This T cell receptor (beta chain) was recovered during a study of blood T cell repertoires in COVID-19. About the research overall: Samples representing acute and convalescent COVID-19 were sourced from the United States, Italy and Spain. Sample material is recorded as cDNA or gDNA derived from T cells, B-cell-depleted T cells, or PBMCs.

The length of the CDR3 is 15 residues. Germline assignment: CDR1 LGHNT and CDR2 FRNRAP. Regarding this clone: One end of the junction is discordant with germline, which a read error may explain.

In the authors' methods: Using reference gene primer amplification, nucleated cell counts were estimated. The repertoire was sequenced with immunoSEQ multiplex PCR; TCRdb's copy has only in-frame clones and lacks some. That table is the source of V, J and clone size, and D and trimming were worked out from the DNA. The top ten clones hold under 4.5% of a sample with under 150,000 clones, approximately 83% of them seen once. The genes are TRBV12-5 and TRBJ1-4; TRBD1 matches 9 bases. The specimen was peripheral blood. This TCR came from a woman in her sixties with acute or convalescent COVID-19. The CDR3, as DNA: TGTGCTAGTGGCCCGAAGAGGGACAGGGATGATAAACTGTTTTTT. Translation: CASGPKRDRDDKLFF.